This entry lists 21 T cell receptor beta chains sequenced from one sample in a study of T cell responses to AZD1222 COVID-19 vaccine (dated by TCRdb to the early 2020s). Libraries were constructed by the immunoSEQ multiplex PCR assay. TCRdb mirrors the immuneACCESS table, restricted to in-frame sequences. Some clones are absent from its copies; in checked studies, under half trace to an unresolved V gene, and the reason for the others is unknown. The sample profile shows 100,000 to 150,000 clones; around 94% of them were found once. The biggest ten clones account for around 7% of the sample. The meaning of the sample's time point label: baseline before first vaccination. The input for sequencing was peripheral blood, taken on day 0 of AZD1222 vaccination. Every receptor here comes from an adult in good health.

The V gene is TRBV27, the J gene TRBJ1-1; possibly TRBD1 for D (5 bases). This CDR3 has 14 amino acids. V lost 4 bases and J lost 1, with 10 bases in between. Germline CDR1 reads MNHEY; CDR2 reads SMNVEV (reference sequence). CDR3 protein: CASSSGPTNTEAFF. DNA of the CDR3: TGTGCCAGCAGTTCGGGACCTACGAACACTGAAGCTTTCTTT.

V gene TRBV15 combines with J gene TRBJ2-7; D is unresolved. This CDR3 region has 14 residues. CDR1 and CDR2 from the germline V gene are LNHNV and YYDKDF (reference sequence). V was pared by 0 bases and J by 0 bases, with 6 bases between. CDR3 protein: CATSRDGISYEQYF. The CDR3 nucleotides read TGTGCCACCAGCAGAGATGGGATCTCCTACGAGCAGTACTTC.

This chain joins TRBV18 and TRBJ2-3; D is perhaps TRBD1 (7 bases). The CDR3 loop spans 14 amino acids. The germline gives CDR1 KGHSH, CDR2 LQKENI. V lost 3 bases and J 3 bases, leaving 10 bases between the germline ends. The CDR3 loop reads CASSPQGGTDTQYF. CDR3 DNA sequence: TGTGCCAGCTCACCCCAGGGGGGTACAGATACGCAGTATTTT. The entire variable domain, with the rest obtained from reference TRBV18 and TRBJ2-3, is as follows: NAGVMQNPRHLVRRRGQEARLRCSPMKGHSHVYWYRQLPEEGLKFMVYLQKENIIDESGMPKERFSAEFPKEGPSILRIQQVVRGDSAAYFCASSPQGGTDTQYFGPGTRLTVL.

V usage is TRBV5-1 and J usage is TRBJ1-1; D is unresolved. Trimming took off 0 bases at V and 0 bases at J, with 9 bases between the two ends. The length of the CDR3 is 15 residues. Germline V CDR1 and CDR2: SGHRS, YFSETQ. This chain's CDR3 is CASSLDLRMNTEAFF. Here the CDR3 DNA reads TGCGCCAGCAGCTTGGACCTCAGGATGAACACTGAAGCTTTCTTT.

The V call is TRBV27, the J call TRBJ2-7; possibly TRBD2 for D (6 bases). Germline CDR1 is MNHEY and CDR2 is SMNVEV (reference sequence). Trimming stripped 1 base from V and 2 bases from J, with 9 bases between. This CDR3 contains 14 residues. CDR3 in DNA: TGTGCCAGCAGTTTATTAGGACTACCCTACGAGCAGTACTTC. This sequence encodes CASSLLGLPYEQYF.

The rearrangement uses TRBV30 and TRBJ1-1, with TRBD1 identical over 7 bases. Per germline, CDR1 GTSNPN and CDR2 SVGIG (reference sequence). The CDR3 consists of 16 residues. Unmatched junction bases numbered 9, after V lost 0 bases and J lost 2 bases. In DNA form, the CDR3 reads TGTGCCTGGAGTGTAGGGTCCGGACAGGATAACACTGAAGCTTTCTTT. It encodes CAWSVGSGQDNTEAFF.

V usage is TRBV4-1 and J usage is TRBJ2-7; TRBD2 is a possible D gene (5 bases). CDR1 and CDR2 (germline): MGHRA, YSYEKL. Trimming removed 4 bases from V and 7 bases from J, with 14 bases in between. The CDR3 covers 13 residues. The CDR3 loop is CASSPAGGYEQYF. The CDR3 coding sequence is TGCGCCAGCAGCCCAGCTGGCGGGTATGAGCAGTACTTC.

The chain uses TRBV30 and TRBJ1-3; unclear D gene. Germline V gene sequence: CDR1 GTSNPN, CDR2 SVGIG (reference sequence). With 3 bases removed from V and 1 base from J, the gap between germline ends came to 7 bases. The CDR3 loop spans 13 amino acids. DNA of the CDR3: TGTGCCTGGAGGCCGCATTCTGGAAACACCATATATTTT. It encodes CAWRPHSGNTIYF.

The chain joins TRBV6-5 to TRBJ1-5; tentative D call: TRBD1 (6 bases). Trimming took 0 bases from V and 7 from J, leaving 10 bases between them. The CDR3 runs 14 residues. The V gene's germline CDR1 is MNHEY and CDR2 SVGAGI. Written as DNA, the CDR3 is TGTGCCAGCAGTTACTCTGGCAGGGGACAGCCCCAGCATTTT. As protein: CASSYSGRGQPQHF.

The genes are TRBV10-3 and TRBJ2-7; 7 nucleotides align to TRBD2. V dropped 4 bases and J dropped 5; count of bases not matched to a gene: 8. Germline values: CDR1 ENHRY, CDR2 SYGVKD. This CDR3 contains 14 residues. The CDR3 protein is CAISGGLGGDEQYF. CDR3 in DNA: TGTGCCATCAGTGGAGGACTGGGGGGGGACGAGCAGTACTTC.

The chain couples TRBV29-1 to TRBJ1-1; maybe TRBD1 (6 bases). Germline CDR1 reads SQVTM; CDR2 reads ANQGSEA. Trimming removed 5 bases from V and 0 bases from J, with 16 bases in between. The CDR3 contains 15 residues. As DNA, the CDR3 is TGCAGCGTTCATGGTCGGGGGGACATGAACACTGAAGCTTTCTTT. Encoded protein: CSVHGRGDMNTEAFF.

Points on this clone: Other nucleotide sequences in the sample specify the same CDR3. The chain joins TRBV12-5 to TRBJ2-7, with unresolved D. Germline V gives CDR1 LGHNT, CDR2 FRNRAP. CDR3 length: 11 residues. The V gene lost 6 bases and the J gene lost 3 bases, with 6 bases spanning the gap. The CDR3 DNA reads as TGTGCTAGTGGCGTCGACTACGAGCAGTACTTC. It encodes CASGVDYEQYF.

The chain is built from TRBV5-1 and TRBJ2-7; D is perhaps TRBD1 (6 bases). This CDR3 comprises 14 residues. Germline lookup yields CDR1 SGHRS and CDR2 YFSETQ. With 2 bases removed from V and 6 bases from J, the gap between germline ends came to 15 bases. The CDR3 loop reads CASSFLGTTGEQYF. The DNA of the CDR3 is TGCGCCAGCAGCTTCCTCGGGACAACCGGCGAGCAGTACTTC.

The genes are TRBV20-1 and TRBJ1-2; a weak D match, TRBD1 (5 bases). This CDR3 spans 14 amino acids. V lost 3 bases, J lost 10 bases, and 21 bases lay in between. Looked up from germline, CDR1 is DFQATT and CDR2 is SNEGSKA (reference sequence). The CDR3 DNA reads as TGCAGTGCTAGTGAACCCAGGGACCTCTACCTCTACACCTTC. This gives the protein CSASEPRDLYLYTF.

This chain joins TRBV7-9 and TRBJ2-1; TRBD2 matches at 14 bases. In germline, CDR1 is SEHNR, CDR2 FQNEAQ (reference sequence). The CDR3 totals 21 residues. V lost 5 bases and J lost 5; bases outside the gene matches: 20. The CDR3 DNA sequence: TGTGCCAGCAGCACCGCCCGACAGGGGGCGGTGACTAGCGGGAGGGACAATGAGCAGTTCTTC. It encodes CASSTARQGAVTSGRDNEQFF.

This chain links TRBV12-3 or TRBV12-4 with TRBJ2-7; weak D call: TRBD1 (6 bases). The V gene lost 1 base and the J gene lost 6 bases, with 10 bases spanning the gap. This CDR3 is built from 13 residues. The CDR3 here is CASSLGTDREQYF. DNA for the CDR3: TGTGCCAGCAGTTTAGGGACAGATCGCGAGCAGTACTTC.

The genes are TRBV2 and TRBJ1-5; D is uncertain. The CDR3 consists of 15 residues. Trimming left V 2 bases short and J 3 bases short, with 11 bases between. The germline V gene has CDR1 SNHLY and CDR2 FYNNEI. CDR3 in amino acids: CASSERRSSNQPQHF. The DNA for the CDR3 is TGTGCCAGCAGTGAACGTAGATCTTCCAATCAGCCCCAGCATTTT. The full variable domain, its missing parts supplied by reference TRBV2 and TRBJ1-5, is EPEVTQTPSHQVTQMGQEVILRCVPISNHLYFYWYRQILGQKVEFLVSFYNNEISEKSEIFDDQFSVERPDGSNFTLKIRSTKLEDSAMYFCASSERRSSNQPQHFGDGTRLSIL.

The V call is TRBV6-1, the J call TRBJ2-5; perhaps D is TRBD1 or TRBD2 (6 bases each). Trimming took off 5 bases at V and 1 base at J, with 14 bases between the two ends. CDR1 is MNHNS and CDR2 is SASEGT in the germline V gene. The CDR3 totals 15 residues. CDR3 protein: CASSSGGGVQETQYF. DNA for the CDR3: TGTGCCAGCAGTTCCGGGGGCGGCGTCCAAGAGACCCAGTACTTC.

The chain combines TRBV28 with TRBJ1-5; D is unclear. Germline CDR1 reads MDHEN; CDR2 reads SYDVKM. V shed 6 bases and J shed 0 bases, with 6 bases lying between them. The CDR3 consists of 13 residues. The CDR3 DNA follows: TGTGCCAGCAGGGATTATAGCAATCAGCCCCAGCATTTT. Amino acids: CASRDYSNQPQHF.

This rearrangement joins TRBV18 to TRBJ1-5; D unresolved. The CDR3 is 13 residues long. Germline CDR1 is KGHSH and CDR2 is LQKENI. Trimming took 8 bases from V and 1 from J, leaving 9 bases between them. CDR3 loop: CASAPGSNQPQHF. As DNA, the CDR3 is TGTGCCAGCGCGCCGGGGAGCAATCAGCCCCAGCATTTT.

The chain combines TRBV3-1 (or the pseudogene TRBV3-2) with TRBJ1-4; maybe TRBD1 (6 bases). Trimming pared 1 base from V and 4 bases from J, leaving 10 bases between. This CDR3 spans 15 amino acids. CDR1 LGHDT and CDR2 YNNKEL come from the germline V gene (reference sequence). The CDR3 DNA reads TGTGCCAGCAGCCAAGGGGGGCCGGTTAATGAAAAACTGTTTTTT. It specifies CASSQGGPVNEKLFF.